Following are 3 T cell receptor beta chains from one sample sequenced in a study of vaccination and CD4 T cells after COVID-19. Sequence data for DNA of cultured CD4+ T cells were generated by the Oncomine TCR Beta short-read assay. A single record per CDR3 protein comes from TCRdb applying MiXCR to the PCR reads. The sample lists more than 12,000 distinct CDR3 sequences; approximately 61% were seen once. Treatment defined: approximately nine-day PBMC culture with coronavirus spike peptide pools or control peptides (ViraFEST assay). These receptors have no known antigen. The specimen sequenced was CD4+ T cells from blood, cultured in vitro. These receptors came from a human donor who had recovered from COVID-19.

The chain has TRBV19 and TRBJ1-1; D remains unclear. This CDR3 has 13 amino acids. Per germline, CDR1 LNHDA and CDR2 SQIVND (reference sequence). The V gene lost 4 bases and the J gene lost 1 base, with 7 bases spanning the gap. The CDR3 spells CASSNSRNTEAFF. Here the CDR3 DNA reads TGTGCCAGTAGTAACAGTCGGAACACTGAAGCTTTCTTT.

The V gene is TRBV20-1, the J gene TRBJ1-2; 7 bases line up with TRBD1. The V and J ends lost 3 bases and 2 bases, in that order; junction bases with no gene match: 3. Germline values: CDR1 DFQATT, CDR2 SNEGSKA (reference sequence). This CDR3 is built from 13 residues. DNA of the CDR3: TGCAGTGCTAGCGGGACAGCCAACTATGGCTACACCTTC. This codes for CSASGTANYGYTF.

V usage is TRBV28 and J usage is TRBJ2-3; 11 bases are shared with TRBD2. Germline V gene lookup returns CDR1 MDHEN and CDR2 SYDVKM. The junction had 12 bases not matched to a gene; V was cut back by 4 bases and J by 6 bases. This CDR3 has 17 residues. CDR3 region: CASSSPGLADLTDTQYF. The CDR3 coding sequence is TGTGCCAGCAGTTCACCGGGACTAGCGGATCTGACGGATACGCAGTATTTT. The full variable domain, with the rest looked up from reference TRBV28 and TRBJ2-3, is DVKVTQSSRYLVKRTGEKVFLECVQDMDHENMFWYRQDPGLGLRLIYFSYDVKMKEKGDIPEGYSVSREKKERFSLILESASTNQTSMYLCASSSPGLADLTDTQYFGPGTRLTVL.